The 22 T cell receptor beta chains presented below share a single source sample, sequenced in a study of blood T cell repertoires in COVID-19 (dated by TCRdb to 2018 to 2021). The library was prepared using the immunoSEQ multiplex PCR assay. As stored in TCRdb, this immuneACCESS dataset retains in-frame rearrangements with V and J assigned. A fraction of the clones does not appear; measured against another copy, unresolved V genes explain less than half of the discrepancy, and the remainder lacks a known reason. This sample lists 150,000 to 200,000 clones; roughly 82% were detected once. Roughly 5% of the sample is taken by the ten largest. Source material: PBMCs or T cells enriched from blood (not recorded which). The source of these receptors is a woman aged 60 to 75 with acute COVID-19.

This clone was recorded a few times. The chain is built from TRBV11-2 and TRBJ2-7, with TRBD1 identical over 7 bases. CDR3 length equals 12 residues. Germline values: CDR1 SGHAT, CDR2 FQNNGV. V shed 10 bases and J 7 bases; nucleotides not matched to a gene: 10. CDR3 sequence (DNA): TGTGCCACAAGACAGGGAGCGCATGAGCAGTACTTC. It encodes CATRQGAHEQYF.

The genes are TRBV28 and TRBJ2-3; TRBD1 aligns across 7 bases. Trimming at V came to 1 base and at J to 6 bases, leaving 16 bases not matched to a gene. This CDR3 spans 18 amino acids. The germline V gene encodes CDR1 MDHEN and CDR2 SYDVKM. The CDR3 DNA sequence: TGTGCCAGCAGTTTATCAGGCCTAACGAGACAGGGTGGCGATACGCAGTATTTT. This encodes CASSLSGLTRQGGDTQYF.

This chain joins TRBV6-5 and TRBJ2-3, with D perhaps TRBD2 (5 bases). V shed 5 bases and J shed 11 bases, with 17 bases lying between them. Germline-derived CDR1 and CDR2 are MNHEY and SVGAGI. The CDR3 spans 13 residues. The CDR3 reads CASSPDWARGQYF. The CDR3 DNA reads as TGTGCCAGCAGTCCCGACTGGGCTCGGGGGCAGTATTTT.

The chain has TRBV30 and TRBJ1-6, with 7 nucleotides matching TRBD1. The CDR3 has 16 residues. Germline V gives CDR1 GTSNPN, CDR2 SVGIG (reference sequence). The ends lost 3 bases at V and 7 bases at J; junction bases unmatched: 12. The CDR3 reads CAWSKGGAQGNSPLHF. CDR3 nucleotides: TGTGCCTGGAGCAAAGGGGGCGCTCAAGGGAATTCACCCCTCCACTTT. Filled out from reference TRBV30 and TRBJ1-6, the complete variable domain reads SQTIHQWPATLVQPVGSPLSLECTVEGTSNPNLYWYRQAAGRGLQLLFYSVGIGQISSEVPQNLSASRPQDRQFILSSKKLLLSDSGFYLCAWSKGGAQGNSPLHFGNGTRLTVT.

This clone was detected a few times. The V and J genes are TRBV6-4 and TRBJ1-5, with D possibly being TRBD1 (6 bases). Trimming cost V 4 bases and J 9 bases, with 22 bases left between them. The CDR3 has 16 residues. CDR1 is MRHNA and CDR2 is SNTAGT in the germline V gene. The CDR3 nucleotides read TGTGCCAGCAGTGGCCCCTCAGGGGCGACCCCAGGGCCCCAGCATTTT. Protein sequence: CASSGPSGATPGPQHF.

This CDR3 reads CAISGGGGPAGEKLFF. The CDR3 nucleotides read TGTGCCATCAGTGGGGGCGGGGGCCCAGCGGGTGAAAAACTGTTTTTT. The chain employs TRBV10-3 and TRBJ1-4, with D perhaps TRBD1 (6 bases). The CDR3 consists of 16 residues. The V end was cut by 4 bases, the J end by 7 bases, with 19 bases between. Germline CDR1 reads ENHRY; CDR2 reads SYGVKD.

This chain connects TRBV28 to TRBJ1-2; 9 nucleotides line up with TRBD1. With V trimmed by 7 bases and J by 8 bases, 8 bases remained unmatched. Germline CDR1 is MDHEN and CDR2 is SYDVKM. The length of the CDR3 is 13 residues. The CDR3 here is CASNPGTGKGYTF. The CDR3 DNA sequence: TGTGCCAGCAACCCCGGGACAGGGAAGGGCTACACCTTC.

J is TRBJ2-2 and V is TRBV6-2 or TRBV6-3, with D tentatively TRBD2 (6 bases). CDR3 length: 15 amino acids. Germline CDR1 and CDR2: MNHEY and SVGEGT. V was cut by 7 bases and J by 2 bases, with 14 bases left in between. The CDR3 reads CASNPVGLNTGELFF. The DNA of the CDR3 is TGTGCCAGCAACCCGGTAGGACTAAACACCGGGGAGCTGTTTTTT.

The chain joins TRBV9 to TRBJ2-3; 8 nucleotides agree with TRBD1. The junction had 6 bases not matched to a gene; V was cut back by 2 bases and J by 1 base. In germline, CDR1 is SGDLS, CDR2 YYNGEE. The CDR3 spans 16 residues. This CDR3 is CASSVSGTGGTDTQYF. As DNA, the CDR3 is TGTGCCAGCAGCGTTTCCGGGACAGGCGGCACAGATACGCAGTATTTT.

The CDR3 spells CASSLDWPQIQGSNQPQHF. The CDR3 nucleotides read TGCGCCAGCAGCTTGGACTGGCCCCAAATACAGGGTAGCAATCAGCCCCAGCATTTT. The chain uses TRBV5-1 and TRBJ1-5; tentatively, D is TRBD1 (6 bases). The CDR3 is 19 residues long. V lost 0 bases to trimming and J lost 0 bases, with 19 bases between them. The V gene's germline CDR1 is SGHRS and CDR2 YFSETQ.

The V gene is TRBV18, the J gene TRBJ1-3; perhaps TRBD1 as D (5 bases). V lost 0 bases and J lost 0, with 21 bases in between. Germline values: CDR1 KGHSH, CDR2 LQKENI. The CDR3 is 20 residues long. The CDR3 DNA is TGTGCCAGCTCACCACCGGGGGGGTTCACCTACACGAGCTCTGGAAACACCATATATTTT. Translation gives CASSPPGGFTYTSSGNTIYF.

This rearrangement joins TRBV6-5 to TRBJ2-7; 8 bases align to TRBD2. The V segment lost 6 bases and the J segment 1 base; nucleotides outside the gene matches: 5. From germline, CDR1 is MNHEY and CDR2 SVGAGI. The CDR3 runs 14 residues. CDR3 loop: CASRSGGGSYEQYF. The DNA of the CDR3 is TGTGCCAGCAGATCGGGAGGGGGGTCCTACGAGCAGTACTTC.

The genes are TRBV7-9 and TRBJ2-2; tentative D call: TRBD2 (6 bases). Germline values: CDR1 SEHNR, CDR2 FQNEAQ (reference sequence). Trimming removed 8 bases from V and 4 bases from J, with 17 bases in between. This CDR3 has 15 amino acids. CDR3 bases: TGTGCCAGCGACCCTGGAATGGGGGGCACCGGGGAGCTGTTTTTT. It specifies CASDPGMGGTGELFF.

The rearrangement uses TRBV18 and TRBJ1-2, with TRBD1 matching over 8 bases. This CDR3 is built from 17 residues. J lost 2 bases, V lost 5 bases, and 13 bases had no gene match. The germline CDR1 and CDR2 sequences are KGHSH and LQKENI. CDR3: CASSIYTGGSWNYGYTF. The CDR3 DNA follows: TGTGCCAGCTCAATTTATACAGGGGGATCTTGGAACTATGGCTACACCTTC. Combining the CDR3 with reference TRBV18 and TRBJ1-2 gives the whole variable domain NAGVMQNPRHLVRRRGQEARLRCSPMKGHSHVYWYRQLPEEGLKFMVYLQKENIIDESGMPKERFSAEFPKEGPSILRIQQVVRGDSAAYFCASSIYTGGSWNYGYTFGSGTRLTVV.

V usage is TRBV7-2 and J usage is TRBJ1-5, with a tentative D call TRBD1 (6 bases). The CDR3 length is 16 residues. V was pared by 1 base and J by 1 base, with 11 bases between. Germline CDR1 is SGHTA and CDR2 is FQGNSA. CDR3 nucleotides: TGTGCCAGCAGCTTAGTGGCAGGGGCGAGCAATCAGCCCCAGCATTTT. This encodes CASSLVAGASNQPQHF.

V and J are TRBV6-5 and TRBJ2-1, with TRBD2 matching over 14 bases. Germline CDR1 MNHEY, CDR2 SVGAGI. There are 15 residues in the CDR3. The V and J ends lost 4 bases and 9 bases, in that order; junction bases with no gene match: 5. This chain's CDR3 is CASSLGLAGVTEQFF. CDR3 DNA: TGTGCCAGCAGTTTGGGACTAGCGGGAGTCACTGAGCAGTTCTTC.

The chain carries TRBV6-2 or TRBV6-3 and TRBJ1-2; maybe TRBD1 (5 bases). In germline, CDR1 is MNHEY, CDR2 SVGEGT. The CDR3 spans 13 residues. V dropped 5 bases and J dropped 7 bases, with 14 bases sitting between them. The CDR3 nucleotides are TGTGCCAGCAGTCGCAGGGTCTATGGTGGCTACACCTTC. It codes for CASSRRVYGGYTF.

This clone is a singleton in its sample. The chain uses TRBV6-6 and TRBJ1-5, with TRBD1 matching 9 bases. V shed 4 bases, J shed 6 bases, and the junction held 4 bases outside the gene matches. Germline V gene lookup returns CDR1 MNHNY and CDR2 SVGAGI (reference sequence). This CDR3 contains 14 residues. The CDR3, as DNA: TGTGCCAGCAGTTTGGGACAGGGCGTTCAGCCCCAGCATTTT. Residues: CASSLGQGVQPQHF.

The chain combines TRBV4-3 with TRBJ1-3; tentatively, D is TRBD1 (5 bases). V gave up 8 bases and J gave up 6 bases, with 11 bases separating them. Germline CDR1 reads LGHNA; CDR2 reads YSLEER. This CDR3 has 12 residues. The CDR3 DNA reads as TGCGCCAGCCGCGGAGGGACAAACACCATATATTTT. Protein product: CASRGGTNTIYF.

The chain links TRBV10-3 to TRBJ1-2; the D is unclear. Germline CDR1 ENHRY, CDR2 SYGVKD. The CDR3 loop spans 13 amino acids. V dropped 2 bases and J dropped 2 bases, with 6 bases sitting between them. CDR3 loop: CAISEGRNYGYTF. CDR3 DNA sequence: TGTGCCATCAGTGAGGGGAGGAACTATGGCTACACCTTC.

The chain combines TRBV9 with TRBJ2-3, with TRBD1 identical over 7 bases. This CDR3 is built from 16 residues. Germline CDR1 SGDLS, CDR2 YYNGEE. V lost 4 bases, J lost 4 bases, and 12 bases stayed unmatched. CDR3 DNA: TGTGCCAGCAGCCACCCTGACAGGGCCGGAGCAGATACGCAGTATTTT. Protein sequence: CASSHPDRAGADTQYF.

J is TRBJ1-3 and V is TRBV15; tentatively, D is TRBD1 (5 bases). V lost 0 bases and J 8 bases, leaving 14 bases between the germline ends. The CDR3 sequence is 15 residues long. Germline-derived CDR1 and CDR2 are LNHNV and YYDKDF (reference sequence). The CDR3 bases are TGTGCCACCAGCAGAGATTTCAGGGCGGCGGACACCATATATTTT. Protein sequence: CATSRDFRAADTIYF.